The present entry profiles one T cell receptor beta chain with its context. The germline gene is not matched at one end of the junction; a read error may be the cause. The same CDR3 can be traced to other DNA sequences in this sample. These data are taken from a study of T cell responses to AZD1222 COVID-19 vaccine. TCRdb keeps only in-frame clones here, not all; method: immunoSEQ multiplex PCR. In the table there are under 130,000 clones, approximately 88% of which are singletons. The germline gives CDR1 SGHAT, CDR2 FQNNGV. The CDR3 covers 16 residues. V is TRBV11-2 and J is TRBJ1-4; possible D gene TRBD1, 6 bases. The receptor was isolated from an adult in good health. Material: peripheral blood, obtained on day 0 of AZD1222 vaccination. CDR3 sequence (DNA): TGCGCCAGCCGCGCGGGGGGCGGGGGCGAAAATGAAAAACTGTTTTTT. It is translated as CASRAGGGGENEKLFF.